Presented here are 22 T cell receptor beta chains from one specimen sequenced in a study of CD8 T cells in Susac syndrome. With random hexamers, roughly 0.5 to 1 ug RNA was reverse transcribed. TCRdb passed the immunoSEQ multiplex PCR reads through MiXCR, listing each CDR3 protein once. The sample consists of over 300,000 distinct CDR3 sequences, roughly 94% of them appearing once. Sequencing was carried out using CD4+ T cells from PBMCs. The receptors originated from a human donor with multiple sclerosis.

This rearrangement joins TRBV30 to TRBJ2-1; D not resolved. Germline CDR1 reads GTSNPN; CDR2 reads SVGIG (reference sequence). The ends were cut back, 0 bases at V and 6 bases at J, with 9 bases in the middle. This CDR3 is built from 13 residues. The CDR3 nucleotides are TGTGCCTGGAGTGTAATCCGCGGCAATGAGCAGTTCTTC. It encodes CAWSVIRGNEQFF.

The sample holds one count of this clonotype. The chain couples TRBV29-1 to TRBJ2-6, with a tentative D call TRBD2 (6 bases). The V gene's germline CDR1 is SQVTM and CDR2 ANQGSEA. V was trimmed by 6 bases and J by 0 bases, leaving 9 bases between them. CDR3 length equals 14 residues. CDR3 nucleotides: TGCAGCGTGGGGGGACGCTCTGGGGCCAACGTCCTGACTTTC. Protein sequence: CSVGGRSGANVLTF. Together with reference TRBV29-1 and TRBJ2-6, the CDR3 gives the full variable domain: SAVISQKPSRDICQRGTSLTIQCQVDSQVTMMFWYRQQPGQSLTLIATANQGSEATYESGFVIDKFPISRPNLTFSTLTVSNMSPEDSSIYLCSVGGRSGANVLTFGAGSRLTVL.

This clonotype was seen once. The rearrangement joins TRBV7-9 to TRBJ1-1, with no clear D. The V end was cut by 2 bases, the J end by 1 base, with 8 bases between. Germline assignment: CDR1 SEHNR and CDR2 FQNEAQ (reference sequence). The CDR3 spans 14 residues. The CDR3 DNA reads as TGTGCCAGCAGCTTAAGTCAGCCGAACACTGAAGCTTTCTTT. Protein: CASSLSQPNTEAFF.

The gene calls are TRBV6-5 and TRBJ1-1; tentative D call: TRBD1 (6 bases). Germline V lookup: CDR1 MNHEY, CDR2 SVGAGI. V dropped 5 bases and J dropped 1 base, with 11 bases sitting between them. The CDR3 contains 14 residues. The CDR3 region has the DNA TGTGCCAGCAGTGCTTGGGGGCCGAACACTGAAGCTTTCTTT. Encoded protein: CASSAWGPNTEAFF.

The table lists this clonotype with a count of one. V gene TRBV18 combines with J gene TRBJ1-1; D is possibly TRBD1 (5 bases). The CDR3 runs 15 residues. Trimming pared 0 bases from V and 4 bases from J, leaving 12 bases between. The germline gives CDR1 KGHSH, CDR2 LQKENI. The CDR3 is CASSPPGAAGTEAFF. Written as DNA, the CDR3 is TGTGCCAGCTCACCACCCGGGGCCGCGGGCACTGAAGCTTTCTTT. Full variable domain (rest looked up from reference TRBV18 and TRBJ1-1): NAGVMQNPRHLVRRRGQEARLRCSPMKGHSHVYWYRQLPEEGLKFMVYLQKENIIDESGMPKERFSAEFPKEGPSILRIQQVVRGDSAAYFCASSPPGAAGTEAFFGQGTRLTVV.

DNA of the CDR3: TGTGCCAGCAGCTTATTAGTTGCGGGGGAGCTGTTTTTT. Protein product: CASSLLVAGELFF. The rearrangement uses TRBV7-2 and TRBJ2-2, with D unclear. The V end was cut by 2 bases, the J end by 8 bases, with 9 bases between. Looked up from germline, CDR1 is SGHTA and CDR2 is FQGNSA. The CDR3 contains 13 residues.

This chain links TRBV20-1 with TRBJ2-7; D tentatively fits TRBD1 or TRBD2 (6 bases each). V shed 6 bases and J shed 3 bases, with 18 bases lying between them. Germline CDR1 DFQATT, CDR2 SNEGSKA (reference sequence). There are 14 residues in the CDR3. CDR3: CSAIGGLADYEQYF. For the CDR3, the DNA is TGCAGTGCCATCGGGGGCCTAGCAGACTACGAGCAGTACTTC.

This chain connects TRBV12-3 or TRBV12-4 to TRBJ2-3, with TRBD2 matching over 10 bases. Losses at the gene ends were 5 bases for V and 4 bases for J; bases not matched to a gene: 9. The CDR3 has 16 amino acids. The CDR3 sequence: CASSGGLAGAPDTQYF. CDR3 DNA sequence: TGTGCCAGCAGTGGAGGGCTAGCGGGAGCCCCAGATACGCAGTATTTT.

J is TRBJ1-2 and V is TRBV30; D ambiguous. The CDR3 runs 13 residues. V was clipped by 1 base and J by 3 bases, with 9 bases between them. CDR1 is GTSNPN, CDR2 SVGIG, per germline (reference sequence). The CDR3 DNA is TGTGCCTGGAGTGAAGGGTTTGACTATGGCTACACCTTC. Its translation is CAWSEGFDYGYTF.

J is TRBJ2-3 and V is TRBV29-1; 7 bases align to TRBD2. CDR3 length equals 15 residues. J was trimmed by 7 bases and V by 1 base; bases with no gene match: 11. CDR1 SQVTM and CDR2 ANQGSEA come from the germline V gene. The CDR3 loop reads CSVEGKGGGGYTQYF. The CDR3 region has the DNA TGCAGCGTTGAAGGAAAGGGCGGGGGTGGATATACGCAGTATTTT.

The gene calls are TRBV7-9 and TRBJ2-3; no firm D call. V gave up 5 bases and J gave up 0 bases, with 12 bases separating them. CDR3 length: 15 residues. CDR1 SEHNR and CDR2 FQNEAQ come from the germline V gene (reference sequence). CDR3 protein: CASSPRALSTDTQYF. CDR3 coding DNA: TGTGCCAGCAGCCCTAGGGCCCTCAGCACAGATACGCAGTATTTT.

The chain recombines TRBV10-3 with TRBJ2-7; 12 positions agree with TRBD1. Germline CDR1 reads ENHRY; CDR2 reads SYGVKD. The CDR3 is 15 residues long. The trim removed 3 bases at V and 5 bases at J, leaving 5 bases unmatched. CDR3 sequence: CAISDGTGGLNEQYF. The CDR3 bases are TGTGCCATCAGTGATGGGACAGGGGGCTTAAACGAGCAGTACTTC.

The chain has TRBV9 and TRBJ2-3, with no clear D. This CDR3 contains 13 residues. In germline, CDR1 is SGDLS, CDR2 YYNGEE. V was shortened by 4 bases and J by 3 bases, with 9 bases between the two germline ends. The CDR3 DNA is TGTGCCAGCAGCACCTTGTATACAGATACGCAGTATTTT. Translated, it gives CASSTLYTDTQYF.

CDR3 amino acids: CASSLTGISDTEAFF. The CDR3 DNA reads as TGTGCCAGCAGTCTGACAGGGATCTCGGACACTGAAGCTTTCTTT. The gene calls are TRBV28 and TRBJ1-1; 7 bases align to TRBD1. Germline V lookup: CDR1 MDHEN, CDR2 SYDVKM. This CDR3 comprises 15 residues. The V gene end was trimmed by 5 bases and the J gene end by 3 bases; junction bases not matched to a gene: 9.

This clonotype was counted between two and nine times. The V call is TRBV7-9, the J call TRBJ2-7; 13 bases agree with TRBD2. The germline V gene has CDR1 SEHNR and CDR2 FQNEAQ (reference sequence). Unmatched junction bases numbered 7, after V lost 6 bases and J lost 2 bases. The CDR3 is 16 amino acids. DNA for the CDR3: TGTGCCAGCAGTGCTGTGGGACTAGCGGGGACCTACGAGCAGTACTTC. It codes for CASSAVGLAGTYEQYF.

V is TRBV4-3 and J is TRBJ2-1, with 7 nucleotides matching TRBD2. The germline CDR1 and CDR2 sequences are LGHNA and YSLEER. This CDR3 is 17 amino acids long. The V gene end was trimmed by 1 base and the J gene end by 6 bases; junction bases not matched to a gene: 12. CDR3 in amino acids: CASSQVGTGTKFNEQFF. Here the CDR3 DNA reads TGCGCCAGCAGCCAAGTAGGAACCGGGACTAAGTTCAATGAGCAGTTCTTC.

The CDR3 protein is CASSKRDSGANVLTF. CDR3 nucleotides: TGTGCCAGTAGTAAGAGGGACTCTGGGGCCAACGTCCTGACTTTC. The chain carries TRBV19 and TRBJ2-6; TRBD2 might be the D (5 bases). In germline, CDR1 is LNHDA, CDR2 SQIVND (reference sequence). V lost 4 bases to trimming and J lost 0 bases, with 7 bases between them. The length of the CDR3 is 15 residues.

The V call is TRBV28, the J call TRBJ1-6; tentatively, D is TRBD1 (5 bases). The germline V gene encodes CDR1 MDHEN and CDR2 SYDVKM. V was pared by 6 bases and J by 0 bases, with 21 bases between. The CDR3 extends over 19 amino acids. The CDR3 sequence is CASRFARMWQGSYNSPLHF. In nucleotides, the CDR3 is TGTGCCAGCAGATTTGCCCGGATGTGGCAGGGCTCCTATAATTCACCCCTCCACTTT.

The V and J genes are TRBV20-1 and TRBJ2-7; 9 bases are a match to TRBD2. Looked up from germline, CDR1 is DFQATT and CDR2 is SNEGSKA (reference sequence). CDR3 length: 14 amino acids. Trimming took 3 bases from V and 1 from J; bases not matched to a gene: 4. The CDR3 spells CSASSTSGSYEQYF. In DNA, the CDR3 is TGCAGTGCTAGTTCGACTAGCGGATCCTACGAGCAGTACTTC.

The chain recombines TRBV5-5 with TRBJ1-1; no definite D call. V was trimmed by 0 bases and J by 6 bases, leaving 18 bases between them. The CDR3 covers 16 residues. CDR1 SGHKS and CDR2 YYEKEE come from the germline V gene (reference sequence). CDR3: CASSLVTNARLAEAFF. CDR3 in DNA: TGTGCCAGCAGCTTGGTGACCAACGCGCGGTTGGCTGAAGCTTTCTTT.

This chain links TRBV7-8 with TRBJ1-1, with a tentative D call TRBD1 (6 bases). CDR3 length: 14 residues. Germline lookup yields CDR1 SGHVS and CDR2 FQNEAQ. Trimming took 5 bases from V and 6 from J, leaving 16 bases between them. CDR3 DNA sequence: TGTGCCAGCAGCCAACGGGGGGCCCCCTCTGAAGCTTTCTTT. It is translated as CASSQRGAPSEAFF. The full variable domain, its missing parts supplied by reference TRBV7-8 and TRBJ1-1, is GAGVSQSPRYKVAKRGQDVALRCDPISGHVSLFWYQQALGQGPEFLTYFQNEAQLDKSGLPSDRFFAERPEGSVSTLKIQRTQQEDSAVYLCASSQRGAPSEAFFGQGTRLTVV.

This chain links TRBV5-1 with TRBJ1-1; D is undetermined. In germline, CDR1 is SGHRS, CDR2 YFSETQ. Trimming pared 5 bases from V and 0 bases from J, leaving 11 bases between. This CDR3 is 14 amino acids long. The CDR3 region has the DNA TGCGCCAGCAGTATTGGAAGTCTGAACACTGAAGCTTTCTTT. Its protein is CASSIGSLNTEAFF. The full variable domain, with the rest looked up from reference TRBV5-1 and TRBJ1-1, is KAGVTQTPRYLIKTRGQQVTLSCSPISGHRSVSWYQQTPGQGLQFLFEYFSETQRNKGNFPGRFSGRQFSNSRSEMNVSTLELGDSALYLCASSIGSLNTEAFFGQGTRLTVV.